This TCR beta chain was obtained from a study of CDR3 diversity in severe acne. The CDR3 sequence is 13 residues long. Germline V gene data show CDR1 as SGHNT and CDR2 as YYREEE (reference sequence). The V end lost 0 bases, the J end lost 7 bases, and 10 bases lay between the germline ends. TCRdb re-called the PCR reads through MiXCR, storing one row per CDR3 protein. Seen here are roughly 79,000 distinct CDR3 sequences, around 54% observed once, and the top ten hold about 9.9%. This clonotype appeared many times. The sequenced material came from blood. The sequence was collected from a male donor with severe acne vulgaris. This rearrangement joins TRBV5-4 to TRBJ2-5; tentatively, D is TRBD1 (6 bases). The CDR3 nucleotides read TGTGCCAGCAGCTTGGGTTCAGGGGCGACCCAGTACTTC. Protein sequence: CASSLGSGATQYF.